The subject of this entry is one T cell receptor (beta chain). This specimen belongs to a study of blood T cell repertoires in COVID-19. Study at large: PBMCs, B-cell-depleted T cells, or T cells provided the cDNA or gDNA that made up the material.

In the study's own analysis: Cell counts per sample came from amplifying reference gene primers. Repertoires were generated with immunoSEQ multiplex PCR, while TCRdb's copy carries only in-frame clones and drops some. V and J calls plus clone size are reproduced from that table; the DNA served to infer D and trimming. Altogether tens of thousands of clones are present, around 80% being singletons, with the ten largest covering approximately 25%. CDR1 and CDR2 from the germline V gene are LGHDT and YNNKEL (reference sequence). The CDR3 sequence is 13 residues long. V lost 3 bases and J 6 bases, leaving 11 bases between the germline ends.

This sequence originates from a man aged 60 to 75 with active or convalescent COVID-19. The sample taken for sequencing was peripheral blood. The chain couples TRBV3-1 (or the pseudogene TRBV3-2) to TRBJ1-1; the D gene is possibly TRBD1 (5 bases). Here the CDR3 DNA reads TGTGCCAGCAGCCAGGGGTGGGGGGCTGAAGCTTTCTTT. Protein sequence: CASSQGWGAEAFF.